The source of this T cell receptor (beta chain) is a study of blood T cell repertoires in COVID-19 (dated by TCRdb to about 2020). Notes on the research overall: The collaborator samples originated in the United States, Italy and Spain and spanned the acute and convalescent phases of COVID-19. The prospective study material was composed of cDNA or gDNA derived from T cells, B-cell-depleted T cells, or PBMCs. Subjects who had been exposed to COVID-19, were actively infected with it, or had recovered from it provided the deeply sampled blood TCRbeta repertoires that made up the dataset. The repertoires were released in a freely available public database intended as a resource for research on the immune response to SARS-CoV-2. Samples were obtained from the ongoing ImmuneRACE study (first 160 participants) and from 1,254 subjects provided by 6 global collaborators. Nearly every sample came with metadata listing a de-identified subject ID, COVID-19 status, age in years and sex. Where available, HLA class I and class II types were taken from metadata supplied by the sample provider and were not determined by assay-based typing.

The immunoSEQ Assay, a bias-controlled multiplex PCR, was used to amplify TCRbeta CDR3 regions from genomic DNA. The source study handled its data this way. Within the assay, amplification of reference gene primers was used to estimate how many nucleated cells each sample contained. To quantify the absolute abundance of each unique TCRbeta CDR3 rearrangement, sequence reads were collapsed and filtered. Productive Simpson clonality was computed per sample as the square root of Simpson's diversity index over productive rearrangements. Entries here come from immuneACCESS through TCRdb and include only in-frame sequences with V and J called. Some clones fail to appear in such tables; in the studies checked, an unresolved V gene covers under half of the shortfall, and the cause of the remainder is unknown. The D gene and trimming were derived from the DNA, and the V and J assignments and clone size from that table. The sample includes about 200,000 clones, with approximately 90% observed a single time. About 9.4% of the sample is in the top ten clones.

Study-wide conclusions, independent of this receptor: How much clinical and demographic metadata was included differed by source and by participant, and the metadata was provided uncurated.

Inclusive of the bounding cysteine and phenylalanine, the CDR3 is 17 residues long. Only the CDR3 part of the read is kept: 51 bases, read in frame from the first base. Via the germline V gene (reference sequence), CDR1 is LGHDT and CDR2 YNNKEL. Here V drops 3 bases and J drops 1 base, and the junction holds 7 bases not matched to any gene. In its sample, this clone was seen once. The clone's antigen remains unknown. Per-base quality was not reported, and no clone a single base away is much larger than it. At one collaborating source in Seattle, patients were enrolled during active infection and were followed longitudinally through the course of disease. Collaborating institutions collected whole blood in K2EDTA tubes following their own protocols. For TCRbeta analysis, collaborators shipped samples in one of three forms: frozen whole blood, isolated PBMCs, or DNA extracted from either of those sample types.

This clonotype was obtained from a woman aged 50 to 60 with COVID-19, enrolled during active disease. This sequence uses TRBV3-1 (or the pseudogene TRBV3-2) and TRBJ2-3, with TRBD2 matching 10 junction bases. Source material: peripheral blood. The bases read TGTGCCAGCAGCCAGAGAAGGGGGACTAGCGGCACAGATACGCAGTATTTT. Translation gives CASSQRRGTSGTDTQYF.